Below, one T cell receptor (beta chain) is given with its context. Its cognate antigen is unknown. The CDR3 has 17 residues. The V gene end was trimmed by 5 bases and the J gene end by 7 bases; junction bases not matched to a gene: 8. Germline lookup yields CDR1 SEHNR and CDR2 FQNEAQ (reference sequence). Next came a second PCR, run for about 7 to 12 cycles, which used a sample-barcoded 5' primer along with a J-beta primer mix. A template-switch adaptor with 12 random nucleotides tagged each cDNA molecule. MiXCR, applied by TCRdb to the 5' RACE reads, yields one record per CDR3 protein. The sample lists 700,000 to 950,000 distinct CDR3 sequences; nearly 60% were seen once. The sample is drawn from a study of blood T cells in healthy people across ages. Study details: About one barcoded beta molecule per two T cells came from capture by template switching.

Notes on the study in general: Strong correlation existed between TCR beta diversity and naive T cell percentage. The recorded TCR beta diversity per million T cells decreased in a roughly linear manner with age.

Sequenced material: blood. This TCR was recovered from a young man in good health. The rearrangement joins TRBV7-9 to TRBJ2-1; TRBD2 matches 16 bases. DNA for the CDR3: TGTGCCAGCAGCCTTGGGACTAGCGGGAGGGCAATAAATGAGCAGTTCTTC. Its translation: CASSLGTSGRAINEQFF.